These 24 T cell receptor beta chains were sequenced from one sample in a study of blood T cell repertoires in COVID-19. Method: immunoSEQ multiplex PCR; TCRdb's copy keeps in-frame clones and lacks some. The repertoire holds about 69,000 clones, with 90% as singletons. The source material was peripheral blood. The receptor source for this set is a young woman with acute or convalescent COVID-19.

This clone occurred once. This chain uses TRBV9 with TRBJ1-3, with D possibly TRBD1 on 6 matching bases. Trimming removed 4 bases at V and 0 bases at J, with 11 bases between. The germline CDR1 and CDR2 sequences are SGDLS and YYNGEE. The CDR3 contains 15 residues. CDR3 region: CASSPRGASGNTIYF. The CDR3 region has the DNA TGTGCCAGCAGCCCACGGGGGGCCTCTGGAAACACCATATATTTT. The full variable domain, its missing parts supplied by reference TRBV9 and TRBJ1-3, is DSGVTQTPKHLITATGQRVTLRCSPRSGDLSVYWYQQSLDQGLQFLIQYYNGEERAKGNILERFSAQQFPDLHSELNLSSLELGDSALYFCASSPRGASGNTIYFGEGSWLTVV.

With respect to this clone: At one of its ends the junction is not consistent with the germline gene, which may arise from a read error. The chain combines TRBV27 with TRBJ1-6; D is undetermined. The CDR3 is 13 residues long. Germline assignment: CDR1 MNHEY and CDR2 SMNVEV (reference sequence). The chain's CDR3 is CASSISEGSPLHF. As DNA, the CDR3 is TGTGCCAGCAGTATATCAGAGGGTTCACCCCTCCACTTT.

The V and J genes are TRBV5-1 and TRBJ2-2, with a weak D call TRBD2 (6 bases). Germline V CDR1 and CDR2: SGHRS, YFSETQ. V was shortened by 5 bases and J by 5 bases, with 13 bases between the two germline ends. The CDR3 covers 14 residues. The CDR3 sequence: CASRGGAETGELFF. Written as DNA, the CDR3 is TGCGCCAGCAGGGGCGGGGCAGAAACCGGGGAGCTGTTTTTT.

This rearrangement joins TRBV3-1 (or the pseudogene TRBV3-2) to TRBJ1-1, with 10 positions matching TRBD1. This CDR3 has 14 residues. The V and J ends lost 4 bases and 6 bases, in that order; junction bases with no gene match: 5. Germline values: CDR1 LGHDT, CDR2 YNNKEL (reference sequence). The CDR3 DNA is TGTGCCAGCAGCCTTCGACAGGGGGCCTCTGAAGCTTTCTTT. It yields the protein CASSLRQGASEAFF.

The chain couples TRBV2 to TRBJ2-1; 8 positions agree with TRBD1. The junction had 7 bases not matched to a gene; V was cut back by 8 bases and J by 1 base. From germline, CDR1 is SNHLY and CDR2 FYNNEI. This CDR3 contains 15 residues. CDR3 loop: CASDTNRGSYNEQFF. The CDR3 DNA follows: TGTGCCAGCGATACGAACAGGGGGTCCTACAATGAGCAGTTCTTC.

The chain links TRBV3-1 (or the pseudogene TRBV3-2) to TRBJ2-3, with a tentative D call TRBD1 (5 bases). This CDR3 comprises 15 residues. The germline V gene has CDR1 LGHDT and CDR2 YNNKEL (reference sequence). V was pared by 1 base and J by 2 bases, with 10 bases between. For the CDR3, the DNA is TGTGCCAGCAGCCAAGCGTCGACAGCCACAGATACGCAGTATTTT. The encoded protein is CASSQASTATDTQYF.

The rearrangement uses TRBV10-3 and TRBJ1-2; no firm D call. Per the germline V gene, CDR1 is ENHRY and CDR2 is SYGVKD. This CDR3 has 14 amino acids. V was cut by 2 bases and J by 1 base, with 8 bases left in between. In DNA, the CDR3 is TGTGCCATCAGTGAGGAGGATTATAACTATGGCTACACCTTC. Its translation is CAISEEDYNYGYTF.

This chain links TRBV6-5 with TRBJ2-5; D is perhaps TRBD2 (5 bases). The CDR3 totals 13 residues. V was cut by 4 bases and J by 7 bases, with 13 bases left in between. Germline V gives CDR1 MNHEY, CDR2 SVGAGI. CDR3 coding DNA: TGTGCCAGCAGTTCTTCATTGGAGGCGACCCAGTACTTC. Protein: CASSSSLEATQYF.

This chain uses TRBV2 with TRBJ1-2; maybe TRBD1 (6 bases). The CDR3 extends over 14 amino acids. Germline loops: CDR1 SNHLY, CDR2 FYNNEI. Between the trimmed V and J ends, which lost 4 bases and 2 bases, there was a span of 11 bases. CDR3 sequence: CASSVGQGNYGYTF. The CDR3 region has the DNA TGTGCCAGCAGTGTCGGGCAGGGGAACTATGGCTACACCTTC.

CDR3 in DNA: TGTGCCAGCAGCGAGGAACAAACGACATACAATGAGCAGTTCTTC. Translation gives CASSEEQTTYNEQFF. This sequence joins TRBV9 and TRBJ2-1, with D uncertain. This CDR3 is 15 amino acids long. Germline lookup yields CDR1 SGDLS and CDR2 YYNGEE. V dropped 3 bases and J dropped 4 bases, with 14 bases sitting between them.

V and J are TRBV27 and TRBJ2-6, with TRBD2 as a possible D gene (6 bases). Germline V gene sequence: CDR1 MNHEY, CDR2 SMNVEV (reference sequence). V lost 1 base, J lost 0 bases, and 7 bases lay in between. The CDR3 sequence is 16 residues long. In DNA, the CDR3 is TGTGCCAGCAGTTTATGGGGGGACTCTGGGGCCAACGTCCTGACTTTC. This sequence encodes CASSLWGDSGANVLTF.

This rearrangement joins TRBV6-5 to TRBJ1-4; no reliable D call. The V gene's germline CDR1 is MNHEY and CDR2 SVGAGI. The CDR3 consists of 15 residues. V was cut by 2 bases and J by 0 bases, with 7 bases left in between. The CDR3: CASSYGGATNEKLFF. The DNA for the CDR3 is TGTGCCAGCAGTTACGGCGGTGCAACTAATGAAAAACTGTTTTTT.

The rearrangement joins TRBV2 to TRBJ2-7, with 9 bases matching TRBD2. The germline V gene encodes CDR1 SNHLY and CDR2 FYNNEI. V was pared by 6 bases and J by 0 bases, with 9 bases of the junction left unmatched. The CDR3 loop spans 16 amino acids. The CDR3 region has the DNA TGTGCCAGCAGCGCTGCACCTAGCGGGACCTCCTACGAGCAGTACTTC. Protein: CASSAAPSGTSYEQYF.

This rearrangement joins TRBV28 to TRBJ1-5; D unclear. CDR1 is MDHEN, CDR2 SYDVKM, per germline. The V and J ends lost 10 bases and 1 base respectively, with 20 bases between them. This CDR3 comprises 16 residues. The CDR3 nucleotides are TGTGCCACCACTAGCACGGGGTTTTTAAGCAATCAGCCCCAGCATTTT. Its protein is CATTSTGFLSNQPQHF.

The gene calls are TRBV29-1 and TRBJ1-2; 8 bases agree with TRBD1. The CDR3 runs 13 residues. J gave up 8 bases and V 3 bases, and 8 bases lay outside the gene matches. Germline V gene data show CDR1 as SQVTM and CDR2 as ANQGSEA. CDR3 nucleotides: TGCAGCGTTGACGGGGCAGGGGGCGCCGGCTACACCTTC. It codes for CSVDGAGGAGYTF.

V is TRBV5-4 and J is TRBJ2-7, with D maybe TRBD2 (7 bases). With 5 bases removed from V and 3 bases from J, the gap between germline ends came to 18 bases. The CDR3 extends over 15 amino acids. Germline values: CDR1 SGHNT, CDR2 YYREEE (reference sequence). The CDR3, as DNA: TGTGCCAGCAGTCGGCCAGGGGCGGGAGTCTACGAGCAGTACTTC. Its protein product is CASSRPGAGVYEQYF.

The CDR3 reads CASSLAGDSYEQYF. As DNA, the CDR3 is TGTGCCAGCAGCTTAGCGGGGGACTCCTACGAGCAGTACTTC. The chain recombines TRBV13 with TRBJ2-7; possibly TRBD2 for D (6 bases). The CDR3 spans 14 residues. Germline values: CDR1 PRHDT, CDR2 FYEKMQ (reference sequence). Trimming took off 1 base at V and 0 bases at J, with 7 bases between the two ends.

This sequence joins TRBV28 and TRBJ1-2; D gene unclear. Trimming cost V 6 bases and J 2 bases, with 7 bases left between them. CDR3 length: 12 amino acids. Germline V gene lookup returns CDR1 MDHEN and CDR2 SYDVKM. CDR3 in amino acids: CASSDINYGYTF. DNA of the CDR3: TGTGCCAGCAGCGACATAAACTATGGCTACACCTTC.

This clone has only one observation. This chain connects TRBV28 to TRBJ2-5; TRBD2 matches at 8 bases. CDR1 and CDR2 from the germline V gene are MDHEN and SYDVKM. Losses at the gene ends were 5 bases for V and 7 bases for J; bases not matched to a gene: 15. The CDR3 sequence is 16 residues long. This chain's CDR3 is CASSPPGGGLDATQYF. CDR3 nucleotide sequence: TGTGCCAGCAGTCCACCCGGGGGGGGATTAGACGCGACCCAGTACTTC.

Points on this clone: One junction end disagrees with the germline gene, perhaps due to a read error. The J gene is TRBJ1-1, the V gene TRBV5-6; perhaps TRBD1 as D (6 bases). This CDR3 is 15 amino acids long. Germline-derived CDR1 and CDR2 are SGHDT and YYEEEE. The CDR3 nucleotides read TGTGCCAGCCGCTTTGGCGGGGGGCCGAACACTGAAGCTTTCTTT. Translated: CASRFGGGPNTEAFF.

The chain joins TRBV6-5 to TRBJ1-5; D gene uncertain. Germline V lookup: CDR1 MNHEY, CDR2 SVGAGI. V lost 6 bases and J 11 bases, leaving 17 bases between the germline ends. The CDR3 is made up of 13 amino acids. CDR3 sequence: CASSQEEGTAQHF. CDR3 in DNA: TGTGCCAGCAGCCAAGAGGAAGGTACGGCCCAGCATTTT.

This clone was detected once. J is TRBJ1-1 and V is TRBV30; the match to TRBD1 covers 8 bases. Per the germline V gene, CDR1 is GTSNPN and CDR2 is SVGIG (reference sequence). This CDR3 has 12 residues. With 5 bases clipped from V and 2 bases from J, the junction kept 1 base outside the gene matches. CDR3 sequence: CAWQGANTEAFF. CDR3 DNA: TGTGCCTGGCAGGGGGCTAACACTGAAGCTTTCTTT.

The rearrangement links TRBV11-2 to TRBJ1-1, with 10 nucleotides matching TRBD1. This CDR3 comprises 19 residues. Germline-derived CDR1 and CDR2 are SGHAT and FQNNGV. The V gene end was trimmed by 3 bases and the J gene end by 5 bases; junction bases not matched to a gene: 18. The CDR3 protein is CASSFRSPGQGRPRTEAFF. The CDR3 bases are TGTGCCAGCAGCTTTCGTTCGCCGGGACAGGGGAGACCGAGAACTGAAGCTTTCTTT. Full variable domain (missing parts from reference TRBV11-2 and TRBJ1-1): EAGVAQSPRYKIIEKRQSVAFWCNPISGHATLYWYQQILGQGPKLLIQFQNNGVVDDSQLPKDRFSAERLKGVDSTLKIQPAKLEDSAVYLCASSFRSPGQGRPRTEAFFGQGTRLTVV.

V and J are TRBV4-1 and TRBJ1-5; tentative D call: TRBD1 (5 bases). The CDR3 covers 14 residues. V lost 0 bases and J 15 bases, leaving 18 bases between the germline ends. Germline CDR1 reads MGHRA; CDR2 reads YSYEKL. This CDR3 reads CASSQEEGSPQRHF. DNA for the CDR3: TGCGCCAGCAGCCAAGAGGAGGGGTCCCCACAGCGGCATTTT.